One sample yielded the 28 T cell receptor beta chains listed below, sequenced in a study of blood T cell repertoires in COVID-19. Some clones are missing from TCRdb's copy, which holds only in-frame ones; the method was immunoSEQ multiplex PCR. The sample lists 350,000 to 400,000 clones, roughly 90% occurring once. Sequencing was performed on PBMCs or T cells enriched from blood (not recorded which). The receptors come from a woman aged 25-40 years with acute COVID-19.

The chain joins TRBV5-6 to TRBJ1-6, with 8 nucleotides matching TRBD1. This CDR3 has 15 amino acids. V gave up 0 bases and J gave up 8 bases; unmatched junction bases: 4. Germline V lookup: CDR1 SGHDT, CDR2 YYEEEE. CDR3 protein: CASSLGTGNDSPLHF. The DNA for the CDR3 is TGTGCCAGCAGCTTGGGGACAGGGAATGATTCACCCCTCCACTTT.

V is TRBV27 and J is TRBJ2-7, with 8 bases identical to TRBD1. J was trimmed by 1 base and V by 3 bases; bases with no gene match: 14. The CDR3 is 18 residues long. Germline-derived CDR1 and CDR2 are MNHEY and SMNVEV (reference sequence). The CDR3 here is CASSFRSSGTGGSYEQYF. In nucleotides, the CDR3 is TGTGCCAGCAGTTTTAGAAGTTCCGGGACAGGAGGATCCTACGAGCAGTACTTC.

This chain connects TRBV9 to TRBJ2-7; perhaps TRBD2 as D (6 bases). The germline V gene encodes CDR1 SGDLS and CDR2 YYNGEE. With 4 bases removed from V and 4 bases from J, the gap between germline ends came to 12 bases. The CDR3 spans 13 residues. The CDR3 nucleotides read TGTGCCAGCAGCTCCGAGGGGAGGTACGAGCAGTACTTC. Its translation: CASSSEGRYEQYF. The full variable domain, rest sourced from reference TRBV9 and TRBJ2-7, is DSGVTQTPKHLITATGQRVTLRCSPRSGDLSVYWYQQSLDQGLQFLIQYYNGEERAKGNILERFSAQQFPDLHSELNLSSLELGDSALYFCASSSEGRYEQYFGPGTRLTVT.

This chain uses TRBV7-8 with TRBJ1-6; TRBD1 agrees at 7 bases. In germline, CDR1 is SGHVS, CDR2 FQNEAQ. Germline trimming cut 2 bases from V and 0 bases from J; bases unmatched to any gene: 7. The CDR3 spans 18 residues. CDR3 loop: CASSLRAGTASYNSPLHF. As DNA, the CDR3 is TGTGCCAGCAGCTTAAGGGCCGGGACAGCCTCCTATAATTCACCCCTCCACTTT.

The chain employs TRBV7-9 and TRBJ1-2; possibly TRBD1 for D (6 bases). The germline gives CDR1 SEHNR, CDR2 FQNEAQ (reference sequence). V lost 3 bases, J lost 8 bases, and 10 bases lay in between. The CDR3 covers 12 residues. CDR3 bases: TGTGCCAGCAGCTTTAATACAGGGGGCTACACCTTC. Its translation: CASSFNTGGYTF.

This clone was picked up one time. The genes are TRBV27 and TRBJ2-7, with a tentative D call TRBD1 (6 bases). This CDR3 has 15 amino acids. The ends were cut back, 0 bases at V and 3 bases at J, with 12 bases in the middle. The germline gives CDR1 MNHEY, CDR2 SMNVEV (reference sequence). The CDR3, as DNA: TGTGCCAGCAGTTTATCGGCTTTCAGGGGCTACGAGCAGTACTTC. Its translation: CASSLSAFRGYEQYF.

The rearrangement joins TRBV4-3 to TRBJ2-3; 11 nucleotides agree with TRBD1. V shed 2 bases and J 6 bases; nucleotides not matched to a gene: 7. The CDR3 sequence is 16 residues long. Germline CDR1 is LGHNA and CDR2 is YSLEER. The CDR3 protein is CASSQWGTGGLDTQYF. In nucleotides, the CDR3 is TGCGCCAGCAGCCAATGGGGGACAGGGGGATTGGATACGCAGTATTTT.

The chain uses TRBV5-1 and TRBJ1-1, with TRBD1 matching 9 bases. Unmatched junction bases numbered 1, after V lost 4 bases and J lost 3 bases. CDR1 and CDR2 (germline): SGHRS, YFSETQ. The CDR3 loop spans 13 amino acids. Here the CDR3 DNA reads TGCGCCAGCAGCCGACAGGGGGACACTGAAGCTTTCTTT. Translation gives CASSRQGDTEAFF.

This chain's CDR3 is CASSYDRGGGTEAFF. CDR3 DNA: TGCGCCAGCAGCTACGACAGGGGAGGGGGCACTGAAGCTTTCTTT. The chain has TRBV5-1 and TRBJ1-1; 8 bases fit TRBD1. After removal of 3 bases from V and 4 bases from J, the junction contained 8 bases not matched to a gene. The CDR3 is 15 amino acids. Looked up from germline, CDR1 is SGHRS and CDR2 is YFSETQ.

This chain connects TRBV7-2 to TRBJ1-4; D is undetermined. V dropped 4 bases and J dropped 0 bases, with 12 bases sitting between them. CDR3 length: 16 residues. Germline values: CDR1 SGHTA, CDR2 FQGNSA. CDR3 loop: CASSSGNSATNEKLFF. CDR3 coding DNA: TGTGCCAGCAGCTCGGGGAATTCGGCAACTAATGAAAAACTGTTTTTT.

The chain is built from TRBV10-1 and TRBJ2-2; D is perhaps TRBD2 (5 bases). CDR3 length: 16 amino acids. Germline CDR1 is WNHNN and CDR2 is SYGVQD (reference sequence). The germline V and J ends were trimmed by 3 bases and 1 base, with 12 bases remaining between them. CDR3 in amino acids: CASSDPPRENTGELFF. CDR3 nucleotide sequence: TGCGCCAGCAGTGACCCCCCGAGGGAGAACACCGGGGAGCTGTTTTTT.

V usage is TRBV27 and J usage is TRBJ1-3, with D possibly TRBD1 on 5 matching bases. The CDR3 consists of 14 residues. The ends were cut back, 4 bases at V and 0 bases at J, with 7 bases in the middle. Germline V gives CDR1 MNHEY, CDR2 SMNVEV (reference sequence). CDR3 coding DNA: TGTGCCAGCAGTTCGACAGCCTCTGGAAACACCATATATTTT. Protein sequence: CASSSTASGNTIYF.

This chain links TRBV6-1 with TRBJ1-5; weak D call: TRBD1 (6 bases). Trimming left V 3 bases short and J 7 bases short, with 19 bases between. Germline assignment: CDR1 MNHNS and CDR2 SASEGT. The CDR3 totals 16 residues. The CDR3 loop is CASSERGGGLGQPQHF. CDR3 coding DNA: TGTGCCAGCAGTGAGCGGGGCGGGGGCCTCGGGCAGCCCCAGCATTTT.

This chain links TRBV2 with TRBJ1-1; no firm D call. The ends were cut back, 1 base at V and 5 bases at J, with 11 bases in the middle. CDR3 size: 14 residues. The germline CDR1 and CDR2 sequences are SNHLY and FYNNEI. CDR3 DNA sequence: TGTGCCAGCAGTGAAGGACTCAGCGGGACTGAAGCTTTCTTT. Amino acid sequence: CASSEGLSGTEAFF.

The chain has TRBV5-1 and TRBJ2-7; 8 bases map to TRBD1. This CDR3 contains 15 residues. Germline values: CDR1 SGHRS, CDR2 YFSETQ. After removal of 4 bases from V and 2 bases from J, the junction contained 8 bases not matched to a gene. CDR3 sequence reads: CASSRPGQEPYEQYF. The CDR3 DNA is TGCGCCAGCAGCAGACCGGGACAGGAACCCTACGAGCAGTACTTC. Full variable domain (outside the CDR3, taken from reference TRBV5-1 and TRBJ2-7): KAGVTQTPRYLIKTRGQQVTLSCSPISGHRSVSWYQQTPGQGLQFLFEYFSETQRNKGNFPGRFSGRQFSNSRSEMNVSTLELGDSALYLCASSRPGQEPYEQYFGPGTRLTVT.

The chain combines TRBV7-9 with TRBJ1-2, with TRBD1 matching 9 bases. The CDR3 loop spans 14 amino acids. Germline V gene data show CDR1 as SEHNR and CDR2 as FQNEAQ (reference sequence). Germline trimming cut 5 bases from V and 4 bases from J; bases unmatched to any gene: 5. The DNA for the CDR3 is TGTGCCAGCAGCCTACAGGGGGCGATCTATGGCTACACCTTC. Its translation is CASSLQGAIYGYTF.

The CDR3 protein is CASSSRDRQYEQYF. DNA for the CDR3: TGCGCCAGCAGCTCGCGGGACAGGCAATACGAGCAGTACTTC. The genes are TRBV5-1 and TRBJ2-7; 8 nucleotides line up with TRBD1. The junction had 6 bases not matched to a gene; V was cut back by 3 bases and J by 4 bases. Germline assignment: CDR1 SGHRS and CDR2 YFSETQ. CDR3 length: 14 amino acids. The whole variable domain, remainder taken from reference TRBV5-1 and TRBJ2-7, is KAGVTQTPRYLIKTRGQQVTLSCSPISGHRSVSWYQQTPGQGLQFLFEYFSETQRNKGNFPGRFSGRQFSNSRSEMNVSTLELGDSALYLCASSSRDRQYEQYFGPGTRLTVT.

The chain has TRBV5-1 and TRBJ1-2, with D possibly TRBD1 on 6 matching bases. The ends were cut back, 3 bases at V and 0 bases at J, with 12 bases in the middle. Germline lookup yields CDR1 SGHRS and CDR2 YFSETQ. The CDR3 loop spans 15 amino acids. CDR3 in amino acids: CASSSGWTANYGYTF. In DNA, the CDR3 is TGCGCCAGCAGCTCGGGATGGACAGCTAACTATGGCTACACCTTC.

The chain's CDR3 is CASSPRQGDSYNEQFF. DNA of the CDR3: TGTGCCAGCTCACCCCGACAGGGGGACTCCTACAATGAGCAGTTCTTC. The genes are TRBV18 and TRBJ2-1, with TRBD1 matching over 9 bases. CDR3 length equals 16 residues. V lost 3 bases to trimming and J lost 0 bases; unmatched junction nucleotides: 3. In germline, CDR1 is KGHSH, CDR2 LQKENI.

The rearrangement uses TRBV9 and TRBJ2-5; D perhaps matches TRBD2 (6 bases). The V end lost 0 bases, the J end lost 0 bases, and 6 bases lay between the germline ends. The CDR3 loop spans 14 amino acids. Per germline, CDR1 SGDLS and CDR2 YYNGEE. The CDR3 sequence: CASSVGGDQETQYF. CDR3 coding DNA: TGTGCCAGCAGCGTAGGGGGGGACCAAGAGACCCAGTACTTC.

V usage is TRBV27 and J usage is TRBJ2-5, with TRBD2 matching 8 bases. J lost 7 bases, V lost 3 bases, and 7 bases had no gene match. This CDR3 has 14 amino acids. Germline lookup yields CDR1 MNHEY and CDR2 SMNVEV (reference sequence). The CDR3 DNA reads as TGTGCCAGCAGTTTTTCGGGGGGGCCGGTGACCCAGTACTTC. Translating gives CASSFSGGPVTQYF.

Here the CDR3 DNA reads TGTGCCACCAGGGGGTCCCGGGACAGGGATCCCCTCCACTTT. It translates to CATRGSRDRDPLHF. The rearrangement links TRBV24-1 to TRBJ1-6; 9 bases are shared with TRBD1. CDR1 KGHDR and CDR2 SFDVKD come from the germline V gene. With 7 bases clipped from V and 13 bases from J, the junction kept 10 bases outside the gene matches. The CDR3 is 14 amino acids.

The chain uses TRBV15 and TRBJ1-4; 9 nucleotides agree with TRBD1. Trimming cost V 5 bases and J 5 bases; bases outside gene matches: 6. The CDR3 has 15 amino acids. The germline V gene has CDR1 LNHNV and CDR2 YYDKDF (reference sequence). This CDR3 is CATSGYRGPNEKLFF. CDR3 DNA: TGTGCCACCAGCGGATACAGGGGGCCAAATGAAAAACTGTTTTTT.

For this clone: Different DNA sequences within this sample yield the same CDR3. The rearrangement joins TRBV7-3 to TRBJ2-3; perhaps TRBD1 as D (5 bases). Between the trimmed V and J ends, which lost 3 bases and 3 bases, there was a span of 7 bases. CDR1 and CDR2 from the germline V gene are SGHTA and FQGTGA. The CDR3 consists of 13 residues. CDR3: CASSFGATDTQYF. The CDR3, as DNA: TGTGCCAGCAGCTTTGGGGCAACAGATACGCAGTATTTT.

V and J are TRBV23-1 and TRBJ2-2, with D perhaps matching TRBD1 (6 bases). Being an ORF, TRBV23-1 has a function that is uncertain. The CDR3 is 19 amino acids. The ends were cut back, 2 bases at V and 0 bases at J, with 19 bases in the middle. The CDR3 DNA follows: TGCGCCAGCAGTCAACCCCCAGGCAGACAGGCTGCGAACACCGGGGAGCTGTTTTTT. Translated: CASSQPPGRQAANTGELFF.

This rearrangement joins TRBV5-5 to TRBJ1-1, with 11 bases matching TRBD1. Germline lookup yields CDR1 SGHKS and CDR2 YYEKEE (reference sequence). V lost 3 bases to trimming and J lost 3 bases; unmatched junction nucleotides: 7. The CDR3 spans 16 residues. The chain's CDR3 is CASSSGTGGAYTEAFF. CDR3 bases: TGTGCCAGCAGCTCCGGGACAGGGGGGGCCTACACTGAAGCTTTCTTT.

The chain employs TRBV5-1 and TRBJ2-7; 10 nucleotides line up with TRBD1. CDR1 is SGHRS and CDR2 is YFSETQ in the germline V gene. With V trimmed by 3 bases and J by 3 bases, 6 bases remained unmatched. The CDR3 consists of 15 residues. CDR3 region: CASSYTGTGVYEQYF. The CDR3 bases are TGCGCCAGCAGCTATACCGGGACAGGGGTCTACGAGCAGTACTTC.

This chain joins TRBV6-5 and TRBJ1-5, with 8 bases matching TRBD1. This CDR3 comprises 13 residues. The junction had 4 bases not matched to a gene; V was cut back by 8 bases and J by 4 bases. From germline, CDR1 is MNHEY and CDR2 SVGAGI. CDR3 bases: TGTGCCAGCCGGACAGGGCCGAATCAGCCCCAGCATTTT. Translation: CASRTGPNQPQHF.